The clone carrying this TCR beta chain was counted a few times. The antigen remains unidentified. The data belong to a study of molecular identifiers for immune sequencing clone quantification. Whole-study results and caveats: Whereas naive cells kept under 1% of molecules in clones above 20 RNA copies, such clones held over 97% in effectors.

V lost 1 base to trimming and J lost 4 bases, with 10 bases between them. Germline V gives CDR1 SNHLY, CDR2 FYNNEI. This CDR3 is 14 amino acids long. In the sort, naive CD8 T cells were defined as CD8+CD4-CCR7+CD45RA+. TCRdb called the PCR reads again in MiXCR, with one record for every CDR3 protein. The data hold about 510,000 distinct CDR3 sequences, with about 26% observed a single time. The source of this sequence is a human donor in good health. Some libraries in this study had Jurkat cell RNA spiked in. The V and J genes are TRBV2 and TRBJ1-1, with D unresolved. The sample taken for sequencing was naive CD8+ T cells from blood, with Jurkat cell RNA spiked in. As for subset: FACS-sorted CD8+CD4-CCR7+CD45RA+ naive T cells. CDR3 DNA sequence: TGTGCCAGCAGTGAAGTGTACCGAGGCACTGAAGCTTTCTTT. It specifies CASSEVYRGTEAFF.